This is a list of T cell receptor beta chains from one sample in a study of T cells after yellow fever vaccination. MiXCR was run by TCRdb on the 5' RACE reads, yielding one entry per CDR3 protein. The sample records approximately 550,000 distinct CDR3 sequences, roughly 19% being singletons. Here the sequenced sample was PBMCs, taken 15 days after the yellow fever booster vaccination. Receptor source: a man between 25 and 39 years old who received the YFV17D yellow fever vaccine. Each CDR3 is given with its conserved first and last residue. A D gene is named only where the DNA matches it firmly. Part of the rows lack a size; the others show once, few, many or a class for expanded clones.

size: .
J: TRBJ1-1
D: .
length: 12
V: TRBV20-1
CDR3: CSAAGGRTEAFF
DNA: TGCAGTGCCGCGGGAGGGAGGACTGAAGCTTTCTTT

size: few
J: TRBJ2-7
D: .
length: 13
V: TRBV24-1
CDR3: CATEDGQKYEQYF
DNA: TGTGCCACCGAGGACGGACAAAAATACGAGCAGTACTTC

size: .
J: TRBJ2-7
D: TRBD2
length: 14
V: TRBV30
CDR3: CAWSVGAGGYEQYF
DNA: TGTGCCTGGAGTGTGGGGGCGGGAGGCTACGAGCAGTACTTC

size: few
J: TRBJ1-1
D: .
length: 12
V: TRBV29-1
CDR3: CSVDRGSSEAFF
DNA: TGCAGCGTTGATCGGGGGTCCTCTGAAGCTTTCTTT

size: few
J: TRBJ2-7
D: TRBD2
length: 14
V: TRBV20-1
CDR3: CSAPPLAGTYEQYF
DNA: TGCAGTGCTCCTCCACTAGCGGGTACCTACGAGCAGTACTTC

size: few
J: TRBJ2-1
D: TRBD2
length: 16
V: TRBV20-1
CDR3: CSAKTLAGSLYNEQFF
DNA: TGCAGTGCTAAGACCCTAGCGGGATCACTTTACAATGAGCAGTTCTTC

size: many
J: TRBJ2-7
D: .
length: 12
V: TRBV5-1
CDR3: CASSPAIYEQYF
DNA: TGCGCCAGCAGCCCCGCGATCTACGAGCAGTACTTC

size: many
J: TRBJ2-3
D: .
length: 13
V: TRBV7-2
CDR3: CASSFNRADTQYF
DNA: TGTGCCAGCAGCTTTAATCGTGCAGATACGCAGTATTTT

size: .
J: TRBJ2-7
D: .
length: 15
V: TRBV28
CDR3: CASSLWGDLSYEQYF
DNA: TGTGCCAGCAGTTTATGGGGGGACCTATCCTACGAGCAGTACTTC

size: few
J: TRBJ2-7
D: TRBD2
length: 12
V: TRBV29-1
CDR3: CSVAGRGSEQYF
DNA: TGCAGCGTCGCCGGGAGGGGGAGCGAGCAGTACTTC

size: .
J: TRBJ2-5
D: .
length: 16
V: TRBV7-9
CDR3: CASSYPRGRGGETQYF
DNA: TGTGCCAGCAGCTACCCCCGAGGGCGGGGCGGAGAGACCCAGTACTTC

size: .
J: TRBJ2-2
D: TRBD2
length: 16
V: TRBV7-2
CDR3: CASTLSGLANTGELFF
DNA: TGTGCCAGCACCCTTTCGGGACTAGCGAACACCGGGGAGCTGTTTTTT

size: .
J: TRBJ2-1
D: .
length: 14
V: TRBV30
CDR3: CAWNSYEGDNEQFF
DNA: TGTGCCTGGAACAGCTACGAGGGGGACAATGAGCAGTTCTTC

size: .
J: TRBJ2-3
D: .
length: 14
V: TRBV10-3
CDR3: CAISVGKSPDTQYF
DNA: TGTGCCATCAGTGTCGGGAAGTCCCCCGATACGCAGTATTTT

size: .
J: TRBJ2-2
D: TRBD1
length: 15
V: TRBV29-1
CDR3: CSVLPDRTNTGELFF
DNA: TGCAGCGTCCTTCCGGACAGGACGAACACCGGGGAGCTGTTTTTT

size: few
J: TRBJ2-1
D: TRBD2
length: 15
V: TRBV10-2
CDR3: CASSLAGGAHNEQFF
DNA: TGCGCCAGCAGTCTAGCGGGAGGGGCGCACAATGAGCAGTTCTTC

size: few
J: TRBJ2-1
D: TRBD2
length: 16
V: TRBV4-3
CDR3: CASSQGLAGGLNEQFF
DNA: TGCGCCAGCAGCCAAGGACTAGCGGGAGGTCTCAATGAGCAGTTCTTC

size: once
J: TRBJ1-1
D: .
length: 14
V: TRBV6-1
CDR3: CASSLGQFRTEAFF
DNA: TGTGCCAGCAGCCTTGGACAGTTTAGGACTGAAGCTTTCTTT

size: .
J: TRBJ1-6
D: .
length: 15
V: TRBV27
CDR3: CASSLLGLGDSPLHF
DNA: TGTGCCAGCAGTTTACTAGGCCTCGGGGATTCACCCCTCCACTTT

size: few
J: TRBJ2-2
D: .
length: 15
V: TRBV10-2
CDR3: CASSERSVLAGELFF
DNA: TGCGCCAGCAGTGAGAGGTCCGTCTTAGCCGGGGAGCTGTTTTTT

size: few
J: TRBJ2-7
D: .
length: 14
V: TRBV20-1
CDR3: CSAKPRSTPYEQYF
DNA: TGCAGTGCAAAGCCCCGCAGCACCCCCTACGAGCAGTACTTC

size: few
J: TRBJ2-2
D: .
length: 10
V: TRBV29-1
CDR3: CSAKSGELFF
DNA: TGCAGCGCAAAGTCCGGGGAGCTGTTTTTT

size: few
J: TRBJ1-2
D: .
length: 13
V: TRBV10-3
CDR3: CAISLGGTYGYTF
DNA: TGTGCCATCAGTCTAGGCGGGACCTATGGCTACACCTTC

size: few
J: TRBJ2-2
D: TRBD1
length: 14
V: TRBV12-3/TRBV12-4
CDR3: CASSFHTGVGELFF
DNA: TGTGCCAGCAGTTTTCACACAGGGGTCGGGGAGCTGTTTTTT

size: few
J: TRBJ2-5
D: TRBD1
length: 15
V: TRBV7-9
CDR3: CASSSRQGIVETQYF
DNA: TGTGCCAGCAGTTCACGACAGGGCATTGTGGAGACCCAGTACTTC

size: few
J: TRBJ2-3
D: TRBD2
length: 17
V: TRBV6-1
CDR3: CASSIGTSGRGTDTQYF
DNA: TGTGCCAGCAGTATCGGGACTAGCGGGAGGGGGACAGATACGCAGTATTTT

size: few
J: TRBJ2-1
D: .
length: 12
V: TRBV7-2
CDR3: CASSLSWDEQFF
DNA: TGTGCCAGCAGCTTGAGTTGGGATGAGCAGTTCTTC

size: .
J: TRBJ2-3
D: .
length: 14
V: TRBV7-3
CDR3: CASSSRKGSDTQYF
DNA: TGTGCCAGCAGCTCCCGCAAAGGGTCTGATACGCAGTATTTT

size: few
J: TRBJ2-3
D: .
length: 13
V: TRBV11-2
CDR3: CASSNSITDTQYF
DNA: TGTGCCAGCAGCAACTCCATCACAGATACGCAGTATTTT

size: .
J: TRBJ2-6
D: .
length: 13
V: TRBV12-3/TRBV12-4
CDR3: CATKSPGANVLTF
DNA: TGTGCCACCAAGTCCCCTGGGGCCAACGTCCTGACTTTC

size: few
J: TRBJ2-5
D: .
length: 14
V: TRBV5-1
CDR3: CASSLGVRQETQYF
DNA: TGCGCCAGCAGCTTGGGTGTACGCCAAGAGACCCAGTACTTC

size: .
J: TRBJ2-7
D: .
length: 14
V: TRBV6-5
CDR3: CASSFRDPTYEQYF
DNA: TGTGCCAGCAGTTTCCGGGACCCGACCTACGAGCAGTACTTC

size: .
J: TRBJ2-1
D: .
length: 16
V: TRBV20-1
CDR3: CSASGVAGRSNNEQFF
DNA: TGCAGTGCTAGTGGGGTAGCAGGAAGATCTAACAATGAGCAGTTCTTC

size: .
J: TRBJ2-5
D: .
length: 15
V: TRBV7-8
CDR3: CASSLHGRQRGTQYF
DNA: TGTGCCAGCAGCTTACATGGCCGACAGCGAGGGACCCAGTACTTC

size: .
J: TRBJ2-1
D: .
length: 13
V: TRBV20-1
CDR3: CSASTSYYNEQFF
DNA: TGCAGTGCTAGTACCTCATACTACAATGAGCAGTTCTTC

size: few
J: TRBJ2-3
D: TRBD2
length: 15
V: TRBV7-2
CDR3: CASRWTSGSADTQYF
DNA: TGTGCCAGCAGATGGACTAGCGGGAGTGCAGATACGCAGTATTTT

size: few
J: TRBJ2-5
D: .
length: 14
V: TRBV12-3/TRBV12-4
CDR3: CASSPREPRETQYF
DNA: TGTGCCAGCAGTCCCCGGGAGCCAAGGGAGACCCAGTACTTC